This T cell receptor beta chain is drawn from a study of blood T cell repertoires in COVID-19. Some clones are missing from TCRdb's copy, which holds only in-frame ones; the method was immunoSEQ multiplex PCR. The sample consists of tens of thousands of clones, 60% to 80% of them appearing once. The CDR3 consists of 15 residues. Germline trimming cut 0 bases from V and 8 bases from J; bases unmatched to any gene: 10. Germline V gene data show CDR1 as SGHRS and CDR2 as YFSETQ. The chain carries TRBV5-1 and TRBJ1-1; TRBD1 matches 7 bases. This sequence originates from a man between 65 and 85 years old with active or convalescent COVID-19. The source material was peripheral blood. The CDR3 is CASSLAEGGVSEAFF. CDR3 sequence (DNA): TGCGCCAGCAGCTTGGCCGAAGGGGGCGTCAGCGAAGCTTTCTTT.